Detailed here is one T cell receptor beta chain. This entry comes from a study of control samples from healthy donors and cancer patients. Here immunoSEQ multiplex PCR was the method, and the copy in TCRdb shows in-frame clones only, minus some. Counted here are under 60,000 clones, over 90% occurring once; the ten biggest clones make up 23%. Trimming pared 2 bases from V and 4 bases from J, leaving 3 bases between. This CDR3 contains 11 residues. Germline V gene sequence: CDR1 SGHRS, CDR2 YFSETQ. This clonotype was sampled from a woman in her forties or fifties with head and neck cancer. The V call is TRBV5-1, the J call TRBJ2-5; D is undetermined. The sequenced sample consisted of PBMCs. DNA for the CDR3: TGCGCCAGCAGCTTCGGAGAGACCCAGTACTTC. The encoded protein is CASSFGETQYF.